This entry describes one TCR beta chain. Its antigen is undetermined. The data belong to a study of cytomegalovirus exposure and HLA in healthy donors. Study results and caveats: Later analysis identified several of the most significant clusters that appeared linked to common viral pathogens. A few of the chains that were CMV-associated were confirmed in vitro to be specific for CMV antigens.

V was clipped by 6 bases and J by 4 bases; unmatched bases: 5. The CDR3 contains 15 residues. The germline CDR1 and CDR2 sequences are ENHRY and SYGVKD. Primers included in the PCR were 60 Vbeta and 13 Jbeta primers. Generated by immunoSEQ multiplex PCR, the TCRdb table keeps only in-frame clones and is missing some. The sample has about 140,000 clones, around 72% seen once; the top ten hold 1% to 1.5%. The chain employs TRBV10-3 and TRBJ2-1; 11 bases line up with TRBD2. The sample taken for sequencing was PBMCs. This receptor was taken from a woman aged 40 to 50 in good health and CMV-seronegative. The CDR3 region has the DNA TGTGCCATCAGCGGCGGGACTAGCGGTTACAATGAGCAGTTCTTC. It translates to CAISGGTSGYNEQFF.